This TCR beta chain was sequenced in a study of T-cell reconstitution after alpha-beta-depleted transplantation in children. Trimming took 7 bases from V and 1 from J; bases not matched to a gene: 14. Germline V lookup: CDR1 MGHDK, CDR2 SYGVNS. The CDR3 runs to 18 residues. Preparation of the TCRbeta library used unique molecular identifiers. TCRdb itself ran the PCR reads through MiXCR, one entry per CDR3 protein. The top ten clones hold over 9% of a sample with about 270,000 distinct CDR3 sequences, 9.5% to 10% of them seen once. This clonotype originated in a human donor who donated a stem cell graft to a child with SCID. V is TRBV25-1 and J is TRBJ2-3; TRBD1 matches at 10 bases. Here the sequenced sample was PBMCs from the stem cell graft donor, taken from the stem cell graft. The CDR3 region has the DNA TGTGCCAGCACTCCTCCGGGACAGGGGACCTGGGGCACAGATACGCAGTATTTT. Translated: CASTPPGQGTWGTDTQYF.